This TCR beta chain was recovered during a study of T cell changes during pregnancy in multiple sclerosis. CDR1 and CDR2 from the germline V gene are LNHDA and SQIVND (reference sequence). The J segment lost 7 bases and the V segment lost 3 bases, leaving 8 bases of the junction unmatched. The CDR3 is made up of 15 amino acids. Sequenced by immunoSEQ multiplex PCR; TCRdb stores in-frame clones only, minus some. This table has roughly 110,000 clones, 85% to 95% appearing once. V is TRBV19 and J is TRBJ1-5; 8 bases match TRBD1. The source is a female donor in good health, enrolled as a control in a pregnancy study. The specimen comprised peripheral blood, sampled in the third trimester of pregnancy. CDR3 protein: CASSMAQGVRQPQHF. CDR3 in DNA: TGTGCCAGTAGTATGGCACAGGGGGTCAGGCAGCCCCAGCATTTT. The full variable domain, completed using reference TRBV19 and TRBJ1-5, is DGGITQSPKYLFRKEGQNVTLSCEQNLNHDAMYWYRQDPGQGLRLIYYSQIVNDFQKGDIAEGYSVSREKKESFPLTVTSAQKNPTAFYLCASSMAQGVRQPQHFGDGTRLSIL.